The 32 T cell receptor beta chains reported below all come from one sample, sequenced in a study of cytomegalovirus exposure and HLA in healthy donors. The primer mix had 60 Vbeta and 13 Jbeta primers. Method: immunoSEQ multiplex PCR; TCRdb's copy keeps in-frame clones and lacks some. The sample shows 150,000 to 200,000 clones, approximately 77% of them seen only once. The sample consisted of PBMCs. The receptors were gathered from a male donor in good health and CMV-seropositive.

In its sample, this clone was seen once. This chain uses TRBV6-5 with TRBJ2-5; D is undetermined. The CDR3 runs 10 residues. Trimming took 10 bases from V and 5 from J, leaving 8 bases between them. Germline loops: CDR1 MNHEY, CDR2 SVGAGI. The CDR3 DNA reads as TGTGCCACCCGTTCGGAGACCCAGTACTTC. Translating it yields CATRSETQYF.

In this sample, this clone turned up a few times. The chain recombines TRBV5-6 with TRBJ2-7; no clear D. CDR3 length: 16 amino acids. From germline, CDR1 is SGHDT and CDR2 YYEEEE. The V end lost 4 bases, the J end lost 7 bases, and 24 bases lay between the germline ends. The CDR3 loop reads CASSLPRGNPLGEQYF. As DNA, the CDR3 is TGTGCCAGCAGCCTCCCCAGAGGCAACCCGCTGGGTGAGCAGTACTTC.

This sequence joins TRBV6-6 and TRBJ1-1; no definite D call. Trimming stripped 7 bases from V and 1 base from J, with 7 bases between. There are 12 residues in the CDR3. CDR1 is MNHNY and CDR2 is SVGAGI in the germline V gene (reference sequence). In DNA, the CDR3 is TGTGCCAGCACCGTACAGAACACTGAAGCTTTCTTT. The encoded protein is CASTVQNTEAFF.

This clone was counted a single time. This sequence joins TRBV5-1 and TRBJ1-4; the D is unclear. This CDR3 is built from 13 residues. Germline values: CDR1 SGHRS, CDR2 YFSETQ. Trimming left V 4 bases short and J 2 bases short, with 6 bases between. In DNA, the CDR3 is TGCGCCAGCAGCCCCTACACTAATGAAAAACTGTTTTTT. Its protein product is CASSPYTNEKLFF.

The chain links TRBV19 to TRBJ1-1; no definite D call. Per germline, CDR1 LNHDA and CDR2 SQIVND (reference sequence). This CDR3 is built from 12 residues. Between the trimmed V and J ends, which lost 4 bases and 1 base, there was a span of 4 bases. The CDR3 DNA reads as TGTGCCAGTAGTAGGGCGAACACTGAAGCTTTCTTT. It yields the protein CASSRANTEAFF.

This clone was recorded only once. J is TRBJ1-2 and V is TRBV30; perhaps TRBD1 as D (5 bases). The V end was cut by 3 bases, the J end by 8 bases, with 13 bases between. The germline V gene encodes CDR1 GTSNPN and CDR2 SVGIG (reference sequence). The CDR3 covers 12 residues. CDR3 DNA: TGTGCCTGGAGCGCGACAGTTTCGGGCTACACCTTC. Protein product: CAWSATVSGYTF.

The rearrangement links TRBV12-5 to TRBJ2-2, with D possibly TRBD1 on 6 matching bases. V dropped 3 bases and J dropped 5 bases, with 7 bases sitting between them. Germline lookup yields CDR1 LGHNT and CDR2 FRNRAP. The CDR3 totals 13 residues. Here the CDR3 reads CASGFTGTGELFF. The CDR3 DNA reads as TGTGCTAGTGGTTTCACAGGGACCGGGGAGCTGTTTTTT.

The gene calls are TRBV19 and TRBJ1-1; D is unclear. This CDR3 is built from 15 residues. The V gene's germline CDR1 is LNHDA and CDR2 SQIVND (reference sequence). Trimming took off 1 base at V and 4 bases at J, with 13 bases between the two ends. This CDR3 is CASSIASLGGTEAFF. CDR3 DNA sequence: TGTGCCAGTAGTATAGCTAGCCTCGGTGGCACTGAAGCTTTCTTT.

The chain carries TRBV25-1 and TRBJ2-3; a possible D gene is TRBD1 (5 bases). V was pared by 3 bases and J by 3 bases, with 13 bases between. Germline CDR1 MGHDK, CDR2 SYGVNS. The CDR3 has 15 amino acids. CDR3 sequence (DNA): TGTGCCAGCAGTGAGAGAAAGGGGCATACAGATACGCAGTATTTT. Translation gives CASSERKGHTDTQYF.

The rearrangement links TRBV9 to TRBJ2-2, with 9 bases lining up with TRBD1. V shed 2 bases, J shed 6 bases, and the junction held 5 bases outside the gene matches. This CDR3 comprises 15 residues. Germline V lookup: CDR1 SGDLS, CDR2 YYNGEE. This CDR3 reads CASSVRQGVAGELFF. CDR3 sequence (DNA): TGTGCCAGCAGCGTCCGACAGGGGGTGGCCGGGGAGCTGTTTTTT.

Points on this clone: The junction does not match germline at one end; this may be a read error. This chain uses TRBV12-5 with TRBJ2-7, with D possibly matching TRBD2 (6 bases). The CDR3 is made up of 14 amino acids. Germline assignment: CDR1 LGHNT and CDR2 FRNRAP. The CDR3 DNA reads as TGTGCTAGTGCCCTGGGGGGTCTCCCCTACGAGCAGCACTTC. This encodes CASALGGLPYEQHF. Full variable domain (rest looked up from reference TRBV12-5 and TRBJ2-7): DARVTQTPRHKVTEMGQEVTMRCQPILGHNTVFWYRQTMMQGLELLAYFRNRAPLDDSGMPKDRFSAEMPDATLATLKIQPSEPRDSAVYFCASALGGLPYEQHFGPGTRLTVT.

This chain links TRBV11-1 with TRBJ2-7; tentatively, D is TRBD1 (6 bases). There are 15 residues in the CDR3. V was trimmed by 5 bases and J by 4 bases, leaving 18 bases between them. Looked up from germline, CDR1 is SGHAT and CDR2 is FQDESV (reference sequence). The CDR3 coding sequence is TGTGCCAGCAGCCTCACACAGGGAGCGTTATACGAGCAGTACTTC. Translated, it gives CASSLTQGALYEQYF.

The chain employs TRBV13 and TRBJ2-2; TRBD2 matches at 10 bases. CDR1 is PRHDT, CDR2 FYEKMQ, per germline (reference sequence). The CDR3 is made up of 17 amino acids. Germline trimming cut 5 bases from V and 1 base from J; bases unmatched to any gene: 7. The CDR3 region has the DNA TGTGCCAGCAGCCCCGCCCCTAGCGGGGGGAACACCGGGGAGCTGTTTTTT. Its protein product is CASSPAPSGGNTGELFF.

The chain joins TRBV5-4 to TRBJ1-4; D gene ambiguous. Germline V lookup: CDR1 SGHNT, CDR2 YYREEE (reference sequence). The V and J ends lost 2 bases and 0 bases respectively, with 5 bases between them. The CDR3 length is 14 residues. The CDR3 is CASSFGSTNEKLFF. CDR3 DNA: TGTGCCAGCAGCTTCGGGTCAACTAATGAAAAACTGTTTTTT. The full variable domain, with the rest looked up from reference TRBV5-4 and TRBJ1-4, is ETGVTQSPTHLIKTRGQQVTLRCSSQSGHNTVSWYQQALGQGPQFIFQYYREEENGRGNFPPRFSGLQFPNYSSELNVNALELDDSALYLCASSFGSTNEKLFFGSGTQLSVL.

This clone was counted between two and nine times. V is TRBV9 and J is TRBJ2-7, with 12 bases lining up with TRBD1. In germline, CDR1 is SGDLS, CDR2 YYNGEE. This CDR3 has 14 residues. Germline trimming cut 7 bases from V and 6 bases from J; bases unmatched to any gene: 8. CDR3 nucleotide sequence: TGTGCCAGCTCCTCGGGACAGGGGGCGAGCGAGCAGTACTTC. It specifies CASSSGQGASEQYF. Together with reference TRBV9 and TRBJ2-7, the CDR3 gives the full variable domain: DSGVTQTPKHLITATGQRVTLRCSPRSGDLSVYWYQQSLDQGLQFLIQYYNGEERAKGNILERFSAQQFPDLHSELNLSSLELGDSALYFCASSSGQGASEQYFGPGTRLTVT.

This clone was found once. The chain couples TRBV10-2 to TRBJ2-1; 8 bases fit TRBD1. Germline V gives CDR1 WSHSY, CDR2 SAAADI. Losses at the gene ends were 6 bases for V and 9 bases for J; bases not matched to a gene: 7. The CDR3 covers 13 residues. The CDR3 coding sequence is TGCGCCAGCAGCCGGACAGGGTTGGGTGAGCAGTTCTTC. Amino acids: CASSRTGLGEQFF.

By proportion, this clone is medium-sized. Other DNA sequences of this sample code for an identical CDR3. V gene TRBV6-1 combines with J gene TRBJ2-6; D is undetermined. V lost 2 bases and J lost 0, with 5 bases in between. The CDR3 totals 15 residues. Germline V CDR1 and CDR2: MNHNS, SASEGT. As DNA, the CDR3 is TGTGCCAGCAGTGAATCCAGCTCTGGGGCCAACGTCCTGACTTTC. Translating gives CASSESSSGANVLTF.

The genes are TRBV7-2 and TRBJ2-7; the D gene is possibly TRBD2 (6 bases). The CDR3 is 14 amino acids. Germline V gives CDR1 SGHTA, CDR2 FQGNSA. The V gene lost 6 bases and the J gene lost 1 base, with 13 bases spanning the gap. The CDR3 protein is CASSLYGGSYEQYF. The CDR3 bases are TGTGCCAGCAGTCTTTATGGGGGGTCCTACGAGCAGTACTTC.

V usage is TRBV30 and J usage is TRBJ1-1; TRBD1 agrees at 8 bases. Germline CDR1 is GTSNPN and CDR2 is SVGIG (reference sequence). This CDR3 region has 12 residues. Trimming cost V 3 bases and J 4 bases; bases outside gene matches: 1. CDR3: CAWRGQGTEAFF. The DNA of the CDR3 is TGTGCCTGGAGAGGACAGGGCACTGAAGCTTTCTTT.

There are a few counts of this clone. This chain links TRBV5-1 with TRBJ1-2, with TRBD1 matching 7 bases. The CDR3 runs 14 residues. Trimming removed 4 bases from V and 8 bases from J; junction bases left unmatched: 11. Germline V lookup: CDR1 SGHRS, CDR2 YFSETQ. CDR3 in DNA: TGCGCCAGCAGCCTTTCCGCGACAGGGTCGGGCTACACCTTC. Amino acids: CASSLSATGSGYTF.

The CDR3 protein is CASSFPTGQGAGYTF. The CDR3 DNA reads TGTGCCAGCAGCTTTCCGACCGGACAGGGGGCTGGCTACACCTTC. This sequence joins TRBV5-5 and TRBJ1-2, with 11 bases matching TRBD1. The V gene's germline CDR1 is SGHKS and CDR2 YYEKEE (reference sequence). The CDR3 has 15 residues. J was trimmed by 7 bases and V by 2 bases; bases with no gene match: 7. Complete variable domain (other parts from reference TRBV5-5 and TRBJ1-2): DAGVTQSPTHLIKTRGQQVTLRCSPISGHKSVSWYQQVLGQGPQFIFQYYEKEERGRGNFPDRFSARQFPNYSSELNVNALLLGDSALYLCASSFPTGQGAGYTFGSGTRLTVV.

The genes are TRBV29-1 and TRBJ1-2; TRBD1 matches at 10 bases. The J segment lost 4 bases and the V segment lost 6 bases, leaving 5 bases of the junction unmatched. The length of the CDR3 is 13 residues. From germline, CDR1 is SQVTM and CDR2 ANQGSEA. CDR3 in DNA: TGCAGCGTCGACAGGGGGCTTGGCTATGGCTACACCTTC. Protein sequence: CSVDRGLGYGYTF.

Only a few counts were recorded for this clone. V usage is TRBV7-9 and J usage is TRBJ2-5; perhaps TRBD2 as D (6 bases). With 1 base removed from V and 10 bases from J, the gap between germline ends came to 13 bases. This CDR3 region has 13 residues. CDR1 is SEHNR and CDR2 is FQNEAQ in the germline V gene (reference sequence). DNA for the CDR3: TGTGCCAGCAGCTTAGGGGGCTCGGGACTCCAGTACTTC. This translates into CASSLGGSGLQYF.

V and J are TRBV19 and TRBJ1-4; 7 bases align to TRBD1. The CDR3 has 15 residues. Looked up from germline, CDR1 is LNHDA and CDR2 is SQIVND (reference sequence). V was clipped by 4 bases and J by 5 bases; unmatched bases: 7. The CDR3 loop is CASSNLQGKNEKLFF. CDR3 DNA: TGTGCCAGTAGTAACTTACAGGGGAAGAATGAAAAACTGTTTTTT.

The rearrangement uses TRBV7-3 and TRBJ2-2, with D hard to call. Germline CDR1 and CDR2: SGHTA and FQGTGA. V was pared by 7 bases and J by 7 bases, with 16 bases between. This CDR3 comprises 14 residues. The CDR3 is CASTPWAAHGELFF. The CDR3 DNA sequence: TGTGCCAGCACCCCTTGGGCAGCACACGGGGAGCTGTTTTTT.

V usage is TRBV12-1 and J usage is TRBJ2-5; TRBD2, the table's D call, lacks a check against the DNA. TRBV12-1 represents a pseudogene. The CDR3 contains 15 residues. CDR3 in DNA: TGTGCCAGCAGCTTTGAAGTAGCGCCAAGTGAGACCCAGTACTTC. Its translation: CASSFEVAPSETQYF.

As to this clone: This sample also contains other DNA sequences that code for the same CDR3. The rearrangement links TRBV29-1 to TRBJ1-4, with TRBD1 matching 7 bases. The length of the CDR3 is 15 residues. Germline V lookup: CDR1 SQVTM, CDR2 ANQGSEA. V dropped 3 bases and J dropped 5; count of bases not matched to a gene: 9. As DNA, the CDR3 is TGCAGCGTTGAGGCGGGACAGCCATTCAATGAAAAACTGTTTTTT. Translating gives CSVEAGQPFNEKLFF.

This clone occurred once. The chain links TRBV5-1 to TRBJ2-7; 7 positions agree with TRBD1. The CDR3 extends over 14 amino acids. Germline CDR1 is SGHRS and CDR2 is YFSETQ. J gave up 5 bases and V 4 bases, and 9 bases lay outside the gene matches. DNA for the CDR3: TGCGCCAGCAGCCTAAACACCCAGGGGGACGAGCAGTACTTC. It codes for CASSLNTQGDEQYF.

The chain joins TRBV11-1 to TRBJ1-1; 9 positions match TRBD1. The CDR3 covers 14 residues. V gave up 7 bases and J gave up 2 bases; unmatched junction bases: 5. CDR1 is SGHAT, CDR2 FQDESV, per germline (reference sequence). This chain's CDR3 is CASTADRGNTEAFF. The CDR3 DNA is TGTGCCAGCACCGCGGACAGGGGCAACACTGAAGCTTTCTTT.

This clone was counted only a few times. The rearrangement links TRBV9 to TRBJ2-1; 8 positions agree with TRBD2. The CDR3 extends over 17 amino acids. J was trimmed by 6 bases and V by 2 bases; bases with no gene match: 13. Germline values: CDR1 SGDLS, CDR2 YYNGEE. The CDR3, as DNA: TGTGCCAGCAGCGTGGCCCCCCCCGGCGGGGGGCCCAATGAGCAGTTCTTC. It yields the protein CASSVAPPGGGPNEQFF.

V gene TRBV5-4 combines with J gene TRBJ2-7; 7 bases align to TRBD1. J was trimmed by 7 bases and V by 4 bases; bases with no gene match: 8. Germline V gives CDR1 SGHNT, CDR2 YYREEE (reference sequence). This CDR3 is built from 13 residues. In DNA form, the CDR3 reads TGTGCCAGCAGCGTGGACAGGCTGTGGGAGCAGTACTTC. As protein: CASSVDRLWEQYF.

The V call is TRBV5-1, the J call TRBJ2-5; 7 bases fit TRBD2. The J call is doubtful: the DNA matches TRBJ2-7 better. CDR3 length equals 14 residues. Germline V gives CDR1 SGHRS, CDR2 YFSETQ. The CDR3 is CASSLGGGLDEQYF. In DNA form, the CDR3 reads TGCGCCAGCAGCTTGGGCGGGGGACTGGACGAGCAGTACTTC.